This is a list of T cell receptor beta chains from one sample in a study of naive and memory T cell subsets. MiXCR, applied by TCRdb to the 5' RACE reads, yields one record per CDR3 protein. The table includes about 22,000 distinct CDR3 sequences, about 4.4% detected once. These receptor sequences come from a male donor in good health. CDR3s include the opening cysteine and the closing phenylalanine or tryptophan. Fields, in order: D gene, clone size, V gene, J gene, CDR3 length, CDR3 protein, CDR3 DNA. D genes are given only for firm matches. For some rows the clone size is stated as once, few or many, or as a class when expanded; others skip it.

NA	many	TRBV25-1	TRBJ2-2	15	CASSEFAGNTGELFF	TGTGCCAGCAGTGAATTTGCAGGGAACACCGGGGAGCTGTTTTTT
NA	many	TRBV4-2	TRBJ2-7	13	CASSQAGVPEQYF	TGTGCCAGCAGCCAAGCCGGCGTTCCCGAGCAGTACTTC
NA	NA	TRBV19	TRBJ1-5	15	CASRVTGQTNQPQHF	TGTGCCAGTAGGGTTACGGGGCAGACAAATCAGCCCCAGCATTTT
TRBD1	many	TRBV20-1	TRBJ1-2	17	CSARDQVGQGAPYGYTF	TGCAGTGCTAGAGATCAAGTTGGACAGGGGGCGCCCTATGGCTACACCTTC
NA	many	TRBV4-1	TRBJ2-7	17	CASSHLPTGGILFKQYF	TGCGCCAGCAGCCACTTACCGACGGGCGGGATCCTATTTAAGCAGTACTTC
TRBD1	many	TRBV7-9	TRBJ1-1	16	CASSTPTGRVNTEAFF	TGTGCCAGCAGCACGCCGACAGGGCGCGTGAACACTGAAGCTTTCTTT
NA	many	TRBV6-2/TRBV6-3	TRBJ1-1	14	CASSQGRLNTEAFF	TGTGCCAGCAGTCAGGGGCGGTTGAACACTGAAGCTTTCTTT
NA	medium-sized	TRBV4-2	TRBJ2-3	16	CASSQDTGRGADTQYF	TGTGCCAGCAGCCAAGATACCGGGAGAGGTGCAGATACGCAGTATTTT
TRBD2	many	TRBV11-2	TRBJ2-1	16	CASSTGLAGLNNEQFF	TGTGCCAGCAGCACCGGACTAGCGGGACTTAACAATGAGCAGTTCTTC
TRBD1	many	TRBV29-1	TRBJ2-1	14	CSVDGQGGLAEQFF	TGCAGCGTCGATGGACAGGGAGGCTTAGCTGAGCAGTTCTTC
NA	many	TRBV2	TRBJ1-5	13	CASMAQGNQPQHF	TGTGCCAGCATGGCCCAGGGCAATCAGCCCCAGCATTTT
NA	many	TRBV29-1	TRBJ2-2	14	CSVDLGIDTGELFF	TGCAGCGTTGACCTGGGTATCGACACCGGGGAGCTGTTTTTT
NA	many	TRBV5-6	TRBJ2-3	17	CASTSTRAPVGADTQYF	TGTGCCAGCACCTCGACCCGAGCCCCAGTTGGAGCAGATACGCAGTATTTT
TRBD1	many	TRBV28	TRBJ1-6	12	CASSSPDRALHF	TGTGCCAGCAGTTCCCCGGACAGGGCCCTCCACTTT
NA	many	TRBV6-2/TRBV6-3	TRBJ2-1	15	CASSPLVSRIDEQFF	TGTGCCAGCAGTCCCCTTGTGAGTAGGATCGATGAGCAGTTCTTC